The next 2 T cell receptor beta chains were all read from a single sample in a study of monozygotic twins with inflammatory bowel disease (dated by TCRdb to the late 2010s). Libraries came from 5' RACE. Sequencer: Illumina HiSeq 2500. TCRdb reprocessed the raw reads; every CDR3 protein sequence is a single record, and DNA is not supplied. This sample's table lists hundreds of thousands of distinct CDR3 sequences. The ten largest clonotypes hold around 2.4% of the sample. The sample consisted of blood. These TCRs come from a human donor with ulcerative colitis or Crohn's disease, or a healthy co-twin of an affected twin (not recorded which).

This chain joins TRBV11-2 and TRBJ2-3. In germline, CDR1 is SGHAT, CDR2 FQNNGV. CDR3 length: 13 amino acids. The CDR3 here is CASSSRRPDTQYF.

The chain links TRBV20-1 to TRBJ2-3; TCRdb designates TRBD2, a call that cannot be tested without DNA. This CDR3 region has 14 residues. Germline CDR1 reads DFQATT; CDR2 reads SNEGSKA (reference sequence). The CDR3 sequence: CSARYLAGTDTQYF.